Sequencing of this T cell receptor (beta chain) was carried out in a study of T-cell reconstitution after alpha-beta-depleted transplantation in children. Whole-study results and caveats: For some patients, TCRbeta diversity was high at day 60 because of recipient T cells and thymic progenitors that survived. Several hundred expanded graft clones reportedly supplied alpha-beta T cells about two months after transplant. Counts and diversity of T cells one year after transplant came mostly from newly produced T cells.

The CDR3 consists of 17 residues. The V gene end was trimmed by 6 bases and the J gene end by 6 bases; junction bases not matched to a gene: 8. It was with unique molecular identifiers that the TCRbeta library was prepared. TCRdb re-analysed the PCR reads in MiXCR, keeping a single row per CDR3 protein. Among around 270,000 distinct CDR3 sequences listed, 9.5% to 13% were seen once. Many counts were recorded for this clonotype. Antigen unknown. The receptor comes from a boy younger than two with acute myeloid leukemia, due to receive a stem cell transplant. The chain combines TRBV12-3 or TRBV12-4 with TRBJ2-1; 16 nucleotides agree with TRBD2. The sample was PBMCs, taken before TCRalphabeta/CD19-depleted stem cell transplant. The CDR3 nucleotides read TGTGCCAGCAGGCCGGGACTAGCGGGAGGGGGCCCCAATGAGCAGTTCTTC. Translation gives CASRPGLAGGGPNEQFF.